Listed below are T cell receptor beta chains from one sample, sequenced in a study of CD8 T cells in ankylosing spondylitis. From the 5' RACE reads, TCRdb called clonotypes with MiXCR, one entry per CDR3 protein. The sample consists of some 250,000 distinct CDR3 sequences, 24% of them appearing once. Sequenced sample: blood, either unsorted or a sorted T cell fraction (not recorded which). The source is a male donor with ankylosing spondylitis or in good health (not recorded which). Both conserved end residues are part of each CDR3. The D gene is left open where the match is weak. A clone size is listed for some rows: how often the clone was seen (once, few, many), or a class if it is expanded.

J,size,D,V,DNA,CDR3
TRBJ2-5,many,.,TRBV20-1,TGCAGTGCTGCGAGCCCACAGGGACGAGACCAAGAGACCCAGTACTTC,CSAASPQGRDQETQYF
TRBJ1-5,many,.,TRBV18,TGTGCCAGCTCACCAACCAGGGATCAGCCCCAGCATTTT,CASSPTRDQPQHF
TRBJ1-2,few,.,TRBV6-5,TGTGCCAGCAGTTATCGGGCGGGAGGGCATGGCTACACCTTC,CASSYRAGGHGYTF
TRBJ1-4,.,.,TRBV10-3,TGTGCCATCAGTGAGTCTGGCAGCTTTGGGCGAAAACTGTTTTTT,CAISESGSFGRKLFF
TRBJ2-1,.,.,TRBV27,TGTGCCAGCAGTTTGACCCGAGGGGGGACTTACAATGAGCAGTTCTTC,CASSLTRGGTYNEQFF
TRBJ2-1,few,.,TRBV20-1,TGCAGTGCGACGCCAATATTCGGCGAGCAGTTCTTC,CSATPIFGEQFF
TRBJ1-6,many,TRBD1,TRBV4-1,TGCGCCAGCAGCCAGGGGGACAGCAATAATTCACCCCTCCACTTT,CASSQGDSNNSPLHF
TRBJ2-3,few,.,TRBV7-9,TGTGCCAGCAGCTTAGGCGGGGCCACAGATACGCAGTATTTT,CASSLGGATDTQYF
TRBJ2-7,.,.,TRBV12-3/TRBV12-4,TGTGCCAGCAGACCAGGGGGGAGCTCCTACGAGCAGTACTTC,CASRPGGSSYEQYF
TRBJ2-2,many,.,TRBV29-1,TGCAGCGTTGAAGGGACAGCTAACACCGGGGAGCTGTTTTTT,CSVEGTANTGELFF
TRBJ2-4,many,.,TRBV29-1,TGCAGCGTTGAGAGTGGGCAAAACATTCAGTACTTC,CSVESGQNIQYF
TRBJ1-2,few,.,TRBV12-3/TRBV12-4,TGTGCCAGCAGTACCCACAACTATGGCTACACCTTC,CASSTHNYGYTF
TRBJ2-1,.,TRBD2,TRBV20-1,TGCAGAGGTAGCGGGGGGGCCGGAAGCAATGAGCAGTTCTTC,CRGSGGAGSNEQFF
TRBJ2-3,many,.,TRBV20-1,TGCAGTGCTAGAGATCGCCAGGGAGTTACAGATACGCAGTATTTT,CSARDRQGVTDTQYF
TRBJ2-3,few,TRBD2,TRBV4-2,TGTGCCAGCAGCCGAACTAGCGGGGGGACAGATACGCAGTATTTT,CASSRTSGGTDTQYF
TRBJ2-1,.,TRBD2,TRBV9,TGTGCCAGCAACGACATGGGACTACCTTACAATGAGCAGTTCTTC,CASNDMGLPYNEQFF